The entry below describes one T cell receptor beta chain. Its matching antigen is unknown. Germline V gene lookup returns CDR1 SNHLY and CDR2 FYNNEI. The CDR3 contains 14 residues. V lost 7 bases, J lost 6 bases, and 8 bases stayed unmatched. Stated time point: after neoadjuvant nivolumab, at surgical resection. PBMCs were not maintained or expanded in culture before analysis. PBMC libraries mostly used 400 to 550 ng of input genomic DNA, with six replicates per sample. Some clones are missing from TCRdb's copy, which holds only in-frame ones; the method was immunoSEQ multiplex PCR. The sample contains around 68,000 clones, roughly nine tenths of which appear only once. The entry originates in a study of neoadjuvant anti-PD-1 for oral cavity cancer. Study context: Patients without progression got a fourth dose around day 43.

Regarding the study as a whole: Post-nivolumab, blood T cell clonality was significantly elevated in non-responders.

This clonotype originated in a person aged 40 to 85 with oral cavity squamous cell carcinoma. The V call is TRBV2, the J call TRBJ2-2; the match to TRBD1 covers 7 bases. Source: PBMCs, taken after nivolumab (anti-PD-1) treatment. The CDR3 spells CASKSRGRSGELFF. The CDR3 nucleotides are TGTGCCAGCAAGAGTAGGGGGCGTTCCGGGGAGCTGTTTTTT.